The 15 T cell receptor beta chains listed next were all sequenced from one sample in a study of CD8+CD57+ T cells in acquired aplastic anemia (dated by TCRdb to 2016 to 2018). Sequencer: Illumina HiSeq 2000. TCR beta VDJ combination and CDR3 sequence profiling used genomic DNA as the template. TCRdb took the public reads, trimmed them with fastp at Q25, ran MiXCR for clone calling and kept in-frame beta chains. Rows with a matching CDR3 protein are joined into one entry that keeps the most common DNA and genes. In this sample the table shows roughly 200,000 distinct CDR3 sequences, roughly 60% of which occur a single time. The leading ten clones occupy more than 40% of the sample. The patients picked for sequencing were ones in whom flow cytometry had shown an expansion of CD8+CD57+ cells. Sequenced: sorted CD4+, CD8+, or CD8+CD57+ T cells (not recorded which) from PBMCs. These TCRs come from a human donor with aplastic anemia.

For this clonotype: Mismatch with germline at one junction end may stem from a read error. The V gene is TRBV7-9, the J gene TRBJ2-7, with TRBD1 as a possible D gene (5 bases). Germline V lookup: CDR1 SEHNR, CDR2 FQNEAQ (reference sequence). This CDR3 has 14 amino acids. CDR3 sequence: CASSSQTVGYEQYF. The DNA of the CDR3 is TGTGCCAGCAGCTCCCAGACAGTCGGCTACGAGCAGTATTTC.

V usage is TRBV14 and J usage is TRBJ2-7, with 8 bases matching TRBD1. This CDR3 is built from 15 residues. Per germline, CDR1 SGHDN and CDR2 FVKESK. The J segment lost 10 bases and the V segment lost 0 bases, leaving 11 bases of the junction unmatched. CDR3 protein: CASSQDPGGAKAQYF. For the CDR3, the DNA is TGTGCCAGCAGCCAAGATCCAGGGGGCGCGAAAGCACAGTACTTC.

The count of this clonotype is one. The chain has TRBV9 and TRBJ1-2, with 8 nucleotides matching TRBD1. V shed 7 bases, J shed 6 bases, and the junction held 5 bases outside the gene matches. Germline assignment: CDR1 SGDLS and CDR2 YYNGEE. The CDR3 has 12 amino acids. CDR3 nucleotide sequence: TGTGCCAGCGTGGACAGGGTTAATGGCTACACCTTC. Its translation is CASVDRVNGYTF.

The chain carries TRBV15 and TRBJ1-2; D is ambiguous. The germline V gene encodes CDR1 LNHNV and CDR2 YYDKDF (reference sequence). The CDR3 has 15 residues. Trimming shortened V by 0 bases and J by 4 bases, and 12 bases separated the two germline ends. CDR3: CATSREGRQPYGYTF. Written as DNA, the CDR3 is TGTGCCACCAGCAGAGAAGGACGGCAGCCCTATGGCTACACCTTC. Full variable domain (rest looked up from reference TRBV15 and TRBJ1-2): DAMVIQNPRYQVTQFGKPVTLSCSQTLNHNVMYWYQQKSSQAPKLLFHYYDKDFNNEADTPDNFQSRRPNTSFCFLDIRSPGLGDTAMYLCATSREGRQPYGYTFGSGTRLTVV.

This clonotype was recorded a few times. This chain links TRBV10-3 with TRBJ2-5; D may be TRBD1 or TRBD2 (6 bases each). The germline V gene encodes CDR1 ENHRY and CDR2 SYGVKD. There are 16 residues in the CDR3. Trimming shortened V by 2 bases and J by 4 bases, and 17 bases separated the two germline ends. As DNA, the CDR3 is TGTGCCATCAGTGAGGGACTACAGGGAGGATCAGAGACCCAGTACTTC. Its translation is CAISEGLQGGSETQYF.

The chain employs TRBV7-3 and TRBJ2-7, with D possibly being TRBD2 (6 bases). V was clipped by 6 bases and J by 7 bases, with 19 bases between them. CDR1 is SGHTA, CDR2 FQGTGA, per germline. CDR3 size: 14 residues. In nucleotides, the CDR3 is TGTGCCAGCAGGGACAAGCGCGGGGTGGGGGAGCAGTACTTC. Protein: CASRDKRGVGEQYF.

The table lists this clonotype with a count of one. This likely comes from a read error, as the CDR3 has no conserved phenylalanine or tryptophan at its end. The V and J genes are TRBV10-2 and TRBJ1-2; D unclear. Trimming cost V 6 bases and J 7 bases, with 18 bases left between them. The germline V gene encodes CDR1 WSHSY and CDR2 SAAADI. The CDR3 length is 14 residues. CDR3 DNA: TGCGCCAGCAGGAGCGATGGACGGTCCCTTGGCTACACCCTC. Its translation: CASRSDGRSLGYTL.

Of note for this clonotype: Its ends do not fully match the called genes, so a read error is possible. The chain combines TRBV27 with TRBJ2-3, with D unclear. This CDR3 has 15 residues. Germline loops: CDR1 MNHEY, CDR2 SMNVEV (reference sequence). The CDR3 nucleotides read TGTGCCAGCAGTGAGGAACTGCACGGCACAGATACGCGGTATTTT. Protein: CASSEELHGTDTRYF.

The CDR3 nucleotides are TGCAGCGTTCAAGGGAGCTCCTACGAGCAGTACTTC. Residues: CSVQGSSYEQYF. The chain joins TRBV29-1 to TRBJ2-7; D possibly corresponds to TRBD2 (5 bases). The CDR3 is 12 residues long. In germline, CDR1 is SQVTM, CDR2 ANQGSEA. V was clipped by 5 bases and J by 0 bases, with 8 bases between them.

The chain employs TRBV12-3 or TRBV12-4 and TRBJ2-7; D is perhaps TRBD1 or TRBD2 (5 bases each). Trimming stripped 6 bases from V and 2 bases from J, with 11 bases between. The CDR3 totals 13 residues. CDR3 in amino acids: CASSGDETYEQYF. CDR3 nucleotide sequence: TGTGCCAGCAGCGGGGACGAGACCTACGAGCAGTACTTC.

This clonotype was detected only a few times. The chain combines TRBV10-3 with TRBJ1-2, with D perhaps TRBD1 (6 bases). There are 13 residues in the CDR3. Deletions cut 10 bases from V and 5 bases from J, with 17 bases between. Germline V gives CDR1 ENHRY, CDR2 SYGVKD. CDR3 sequence: CASTYRVGYGYTF. CDR3 DNA sequence: TGTGCCAGCACCTACAGGGTTGGATATGGCTACACCTTC.

This clonotype showed up many times. This rearrangement joins TRBV29-1 to TRBJ2-5, with D possibly being TRBD2 (6 bases). CDR3 length: 15 residues. Germline V gene data show CDR1 as SQVTM and CDR2 as ANQGSEA. V was cut by 7 bases and J by 2 bases, with 20 bases left in between. The DNA of the CDR3 is TGCAGCGCGGAAACGGATGGGACTGCACAAGAGACCCAGTACTTC. Its protein is CSAETDGTAQETQYF.

The chain is built from TRBV4-1 and TRBJ2-6; no reliable D call. The ends were cut back, 1 base at V and 4 bases at J, with 14 bases in the middle. This CDR3 spans 17 amino acids. Germline lookup yields CDR1 MGHRA and CDR2 YSYEKL. The CDR3 loop reads CASSQVIGLRGANVLTF. Here the CDR3 DNA reads TGCGCCAGCAGCCAAGTAATCGGCCTTCGCGGGGCCAACGTCCTGACTTTC.

The genes are TRBV29-1 and TRBJ2-7; D is undetermined. V lost 3 bases to trimming and J lost 6 bases, with 18 bases between them. The germline gives CDR1 SQVTM, CDR2 ANQGSEA. The CDR3 covers 14 residues. The CDR3, as DNA: TGCAGCGTTGAGGGCCTTAAGAACCACGCCGAGCAGTACTTC. Encoded protein: CSVEGLKNHAEQYF.

The rearrangement joins TRBV7-8 to TRBJ2-5; TRBD2 matches 8 bases. Germline-derived CDR1 and CDR2 are SGHVS and FQNEAQ. After removal of 6 bases from V and 3 bases from J, the junction contained 3 bases not matched to a gene. CDR3 size: 13 residues. The CDR3 loop is CASSMGLEETQYF. CDR3 DNA sequence: TGTGCCAGCAGTATGGGACTAGAAGAGACCCAGTACTTC.